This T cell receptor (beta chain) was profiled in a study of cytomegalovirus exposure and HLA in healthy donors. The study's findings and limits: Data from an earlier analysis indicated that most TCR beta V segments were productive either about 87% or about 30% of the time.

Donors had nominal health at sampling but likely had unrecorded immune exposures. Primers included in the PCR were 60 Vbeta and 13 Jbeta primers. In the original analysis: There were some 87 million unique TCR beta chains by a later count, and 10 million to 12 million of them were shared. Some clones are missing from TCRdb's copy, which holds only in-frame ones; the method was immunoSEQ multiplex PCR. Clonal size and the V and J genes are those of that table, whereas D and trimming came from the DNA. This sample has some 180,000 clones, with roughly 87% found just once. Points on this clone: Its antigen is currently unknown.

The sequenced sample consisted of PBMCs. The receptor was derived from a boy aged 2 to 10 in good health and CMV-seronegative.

The CDR3 coding sequence is TGTGCCAGCAGCTTCCCGGGACTAGCGTTCGATGAGCAGTTCTTC. It specifies CASSFPGLAFDEQFF. This rearrangement joins TRBV7-2 to TRBJ2-1; 10 nucleotides agree with TRBD2. The V gene end was trimmed by 3 bases and the J gene end by 8 bases; junction bases not matched to a gene: 7. The CDR3 is 15 residues long. The germline gives CDR1 SGHTA, CDR2 FQGNSA.